The 23 T cell receptor beta chains given below trace back to one sample, sequenced in a study of radiotherapy plus CTLA-4 blockade in lung cancer. The table came from immunoSEQ multiplex PCR; TCRdb's copy has only in-frame clones and leaves some out. The table has 55,000 to 65,000 clones, 77% seen once. The material sequenced was peripheral blood, taken from a patient treated with radiotherapy plus ipilimumab. The receptors originated from a human donor with non-small cell lung cancer who had a partial response to radiotherapy plus ipilimumab.

V gene TRBV5-6 combines with J gene TRBJ2-2, with D uncertain. This CDR3 contains 11 residues. V lost 2 bases and J 8 bases, leaving 4 bases between the germline ends. CDR1 is SGHDT and CDR2 is YYEEEE in the germline V gene. The CDR3 coding sequence is TGTGCCAGCAGCTTCAGGGGGGAGCTGTTTTTT. It yields the protein CASSFRGELFF.

The chain couples TRBV7-3 to TRBJ1-2, with D perhaps matching TRBD1 (5 bases). CDR3 length equals 13 residues. Germline V gives CDR1 SGHTA, CDR2 FQGTGA. Trimming removed 5 bases at V and 4 bases at J, with 11 bases between. This chain's CDR3 is CASSATGGYGYTF. CDR3 DNA: TGTGCCAGCAGCGCGACCGGGGGCTATGGCTACACCTTC.

The rearrangement uses TRBV5-5 and TRBJ1-2; maybe TRBD1 (5 bases). The germline V and J ends were trimmed by 0 bases and 7 bases, with 16 bases remaining between them. This CDR3 comprises 15 residues. Germline CDR1 SGHKS, CDR2 YYEKEE (reference sequence). The CDR3 protein is CASSLDWVTDSGYTF. CDR3 nucleotide sequence: TGTGCCAGCAGCTTGGATTGGGTGACAGACTCTGGCTACACCTTC.

J is TRBJ1-2 and V is TRBV9; possibly TRBD1 for D (5 bases). Trimming left V 4 bases short and J 3 bases short, with 16 bases between. The germline V gene has CDR1 SGDLS and CDR2 YYNGEE. The CDR3 runs 15 residues. CDR3 sequence: CASSIGVGRHYGYTF. The DNA for the CDR3 is TGTGCCAGCAGCATAGGGGTCGGCAGGCACTATGGCTACACCTTC.

V usage is TRBV10-3 and J usage is TRBJ1-2; 12 bases agree with TRBD1. Trimming took 11 bases from V and 9 from J; bases not matched to a gene: 13. The CDR3 contains 14 residues. From germline, CDR1 is ENHRY and CDR2 SYGVKD. The CDR3 coding sequence is TGTGCCGTCACCGGGACAGGGGGCGCCGGTCGCTACACCTTC. This sequence encodes CAVTGTGGAGRYTF.

This clone has a handful of counts. This chain joins TRBV7-2 and TRBJ2-4, with 12 bases fitting TRBD2. This CDR3 comprises 14 residues. Germline V gives CDR1 SGHTA, CDR2 FQGNSA. V shed 4 bases, J shed 13 bases, and the junction held 8 bases outside the gene matches. CDR3 residues: CASSSSSGGASQYF. The CDR3 region has the DNA TGTGCCAGCAGCTCCTCTAGCGGGGGGGCCTCGCAGTACTTC.

The chain joins TRBV4-2 to TRBJ2-2; D might be TRBD2 (6 bases). V gave up 0 bases and J gave up 2 bases, with 13 bases separating them. Germline V gene lookup returns CDR1 LGHNA and CDR2 YNFKEQ. The CDR3 consists of 17 residues. This chain's CDR3 is CASSQDRASVNTGELFF. The CDR3 DNA reads TGTGCCAGCAGCCAAGATCGTGCTAGCGTAAACACCGGGGAGCTGTTTTTT.

The chain links TRBV5-1 to TRBJ2-3, with 7 bases that match TRBD2. From germline, CDR1 is SGHRS and CDR2 YFSETQ. Germline trimming cut 2 bases from V and 1 base from J; bases unmatched to any gene: 4. The CDR3 has 15 residues. CDR3 sequence reads: CASSFSGDRTDTQYF. As DNA, the CDR3 is TGCGCCAGCAGCTTCAGCGGGGATCGCACAGATACGCAGTATTTT.

This chain uses TRBV7-2 with TRBJ1-5, with D maybe TRBD1 (5 bases). Germline CDR1 SGHTA, CDR2 FQGNSA. CDR3 length: 15 amino acids. V was trimmed by 2 bases and J by 5 bases, leaving 13 bases between them. CDR3 protein: CASSLYQGMDQPQHF. CDR3 in DNA: TGTGCCAGCAGCTTATATCAGGGAATGGATCAGCCCCAGCATTTT.

V usage is TRBV5-4 and J usage is TRBJ1-2; D perhaps matches TRBD1 (6 bases). This CDR3 comprises 16 residues. Germline lookup yields CDR1 SGHNT and CDR2 YYREEE (reference sequence). V was trimmed by 0 bases and J by 0 bases, leaving 12 bases between them. CDR3 region: CASSLGAGVANYGYTF. The CDR3 DNA reads TGTGCCAGCAGCTTGGGTGCAGGGGTCGCTAACTATGGCTACACCTTC.

The chain joins TRBV28 to TRBJ1-5, with 7 positions matching TRBD1. There are 14 residues in the CDR3. The germline gives CDR1 MDHEN, CDR2 SYDVKM. The V and J ends lost 5 bases and 3 bases, in that order; junction bases with no gene match: 4. DNA of the CDR3: TGTGCCAGCAGTCGGGACAGCTTCAATCAGCCCCAGCATTTT. Protein sequence: CASSRDSFNQPQHF.

The rearrangement uses TRBV29-1 and TRBJ1-4, with D perhaps TRBD1 (5 bases). The V gene's germline CDR1 is SQVTM and CDR2 ANQGSEA. V lost 4 bases, J lost 8 bases, and 11 bases lay in between. This CDR3 has 12 residues. The CDR3 DNA is TGCAGCGTTGGGGAGGGGAGGGAAAAACTGTTTTTT. Its translation: CSVGEGREKLFF.

The CDR3: CASSLGGASGGPAYEQYF. For the CDR3, the DNA is TGTGCCAGCAGCTTAGGAGGGGCTAGCGGGGGCCCCGCCTACGAGCAGTACTTC. The rearrangement uses TRBV13 and TRBJ2-7; 10 nucleotides align to TRBD2. Germline V gene sequence: CDR1 PRHDT, CDR2 FYEKMQ (reference sequence). The CDR3 contains 18 residues. The junction had 10 bases not matched to a gene; V was cut back by 0 bases and J by 2 bases.

This chain uses TRBV11-1 with TRBJ2-7, with 7 bases aligning to TRBD2. The V and J ends lost 2 bases and 4 bases, in that order; junction bases with no gene match: 8. The CDR3 has 15 amino acids. Germline lookup yields CDR1 SGHAT and CDR2 FQDESV (reference sequence). This chain's CDR3 is CASSLTGTNLYEQYF. CDR3 DNA sequence: TGTGCCAGCAGCTTAACCGGGACTAACCTATACGAGCAGTACTTC.

This chain uses TRBV7-2 with TRBJ2-1; D is possibly TRBD1 (7 bases). Germline V gene lookup returns CDR1 SGHTA and CDR2 FQGNSA. The V end was cut by 11 bases, the J end by 0 bases, with 14 bases between. The CDR3 sequence is 14 residues long. In DNA form, the CDR3 reads TGTGCCTTTACCCAGGGGGGCTCCTACAATGAGCAGTTCTTC. Its protein product is CAFTQGGSYNEQFF.

This clone appeared once. The chain uses TRBV4-1 and TRBJ2-7, with 10 nucleotides matching TRBD2. V trimming: 0 bases; J trimming: 0 bases; junction bases outside the gene matches: 14. This CDR3 comprises 20 residues. CDR1 is MGHRA, CDR2 YSYEKL, per germline. The DNA of the CDR3 is TGCGCCAGCAGCCAAGATGGAGAGGCTAGCGGGGGACCCGACTCCTACGAGCAGTACTTC. Translating it yields CASSQDGEASGGPDSYEQYF.

The chain has TRBV28 and TRBJ2-2, with TRBD2 matching over 14 bases. V shed 3 bases and J 4 bases; nucleotides not matched to a gene: 10. The CDR3 length is 19 residues. Germline V lookup: CDR1 MDHEN, CDR2 SYDVKM. CDR3 DNA: TGTGCCAGCAGTTTCGTCCCGACTAGCGGGGGGGATTTCACCGGGGAGCTGTTTTTT. Translation: CASSFVPTSGGDFTGELFF.

The chain links TRBV27 to TRBJ2-5, with a tentative D call TRBD1 (6 bases). The end of the DNA aligns better with TRBJ2-7, so the J call may be wrong. The CDR3 length is 14 residues. Germline CDR1 reads MNHEY; CDR2 reads SMNVEV (reference sequence). CDR3 sequence (DNA): TGTGCCAGCAGTTTTACAGGGCGGAACGACGAGCAGTACTTC. Its translation: CASSFTGRNDEQYF.

In this sample, this clone is medium-sized. The V call is TRBV11-1, the J call TRBJ2-3, with a tentative D call TRBD1 (6 bases). Germline values: CDR1 SGHAT, CDR2 FQDESV (reference sequence). Trimming pared 5 bases from V and 2 bases from J, leaving 11 bases between. The CDR3 covers 14 residues. CDR3 amino acids: CASSPRDTTDTQYF. The CDR3 bases are TGTGCCAGCAGCCCTCGGGACACCACAGATACGCAGTATTTT.

The chain carries TRBV2 and TRBJ2-5; 15 nucleotides agree with TRBD2. Germline V gene lookup returns CDR1 SNHLY and CDR2 FYNNEI. V was pared by 7 bases and J by 5 bases, with 8 bases of the junction left unmatched. This CDR3 is 16 amino acids long. The CDR3 nucleotides read TGTGCCAGCACCCTTAGGACTAGCGGGGGGGTGGAGACCCAGTACTTC. This encodes CASTLRTSGGVETQYF.

This clone was counted only a few times. The chain links TRBV9 to TRBJ1-5; D may be TRBD1 (5 bases). CDR3 length: 16 amino acids. V dropped 0 bases and J dropped 5 bases, with 15 bases sitting between them. The germline gives CDR1 SGDLS, CDR2 YYNGEE. The CDR3 DNA sequence: TGTGCCAGCAGCGTAGTGCCAGGGAGGGGTTATCAGCCCCAGCATTTT. This sequence encodes CASSVVPGRGYQPQHF.

V gene TRBV27 combines with J gene TRBJ2-7, with D tentatively TRBD2 (6 bases). Germline V gene sequence: CDR1 MNHEY, CDR2 SMNVEV (reference sequence). The V and J ends lost 3 bases and 4 bases respectively, with 13 bases between them. There are 14 residues in the CDR3. CDR3 region: CASSLVGTFYEQYF. For the CDR3, the DNA is TGTGCCAGCAGTTTGGTCGGGACTTTTTACGAGCAGTACTTC.

V and J are TRBV19 and TRBJ1-1; a possible D gene is TRBD1 (5 bases). Trimming removed 5 bases at V and 1 base at J, with 11 bases between. The CDR3 loop spans 14 amino acids. Germline loops: CDR1 LNHDA, CDR2 SQIVND (reference sequence). CDR3 in amino acids: CASSPGRGNTEAFF. The CDR3 DNA sequence: TGTGCCAGTAGTCCAGGAAGGGGGAACACTGAAGCTTTCTTT.